This T cell receptor (beta chain) was profiled in a study of T cells in Graves' hyperthyroidism and ophthalmopathy. The overall study: Blood was drawn when the patient was first diagnosed and still untreated.

RNA transcripts served as the template for amplifying TCR beta CDR3 regions. Using the HTBI primer set, a first-round RT-PCR was run on the TCR CDR3. TCRdb re-called the multiplex PCR reads through MiXCR, storing one row per CDR3 protein. The sample has around 340,000 distinct CDR3 sequences, 15% to 20% seen once. The study enrolled patients aged 18 to 65 with newly diagnosed hyperthyroidism of under 2 months' duration. Study-level points and caveats: Most clonotypes expanded in the thyroid (above 0.001) were also present in blood.

About this clonotype: Its antigen is currently unknown.

The TCR comes from a woman aged 45-65 years with Graves' hyperthyroidism. Sequencing was carried out using blood.

CDR3 in amino acids: CATSRDEIAGVPYNEQFF. The CDR3 nucleotides read TGTGCCACCAGCAGAGATGAAATAGCGGGAGTCCCTTACAATGAGCAGTTCTTC. This chain links TRBV15 with TRBJ2-1; 9 positions match TRBD2. Germline CDR1 LNHNV, CDR2 YYDKDF (reference sequence). V lost 0 bases, J lost 4 bases, and 10 bases stayed unmatched. This CDR3 region has 18 residues.